The 11 T cell receptor beta chains in this list originate from one sample, sequenced in a study of T cells in Graves' hyperthyroidism and ophthalmopathy. Researchers took RNA transcripts and amplified the TCR beta CDR3 regions from them. The TCR CDR3 first-round RT-PCR relied on the HTBI primer set. TCRdb analysed the multiplex PCR reads with MiXCR anew, one entry per CDR3 protein. The sample carries hundreds of thousands of distinct CDR3 sequences, roughly 17% recorded once. Source material: blood. The receptor source for this set is a woman in her 30s with Graves' hyperthyroidism.

This clonotype showed up many times. The rearrangement joins TRBV2 to TRBJ2-7; 8 nucleotides line up with TRBD1. The CDR3 totals 15 residues. In germline, CDR1 is SNHLY, CDR2 FYNNEI. With V trimmed by 7 bases and J by 3 bases, 11 bases remained unmatched. The CDR3, as DNA: TGTGCCAGCACCCCCCTTCTTACAGGGGGCTACGAGCAGTACTTC. Protein sequence: CASTPLLTGGYEQYF.

This chain joins TRBV7-3 and TRBJ1-5; D not certain. Germline CDR1 SGHTA, CDR2 FQGTGA. This CDR3 contains 17 residues. V was shortened by 4 bases and J by 0 bases, with 16 bases between the two germline ends. CDR3 DNA: TGTGCCAGCAGCTCGCTCACCCGTTACTATAGCAATCAGCCCCAGCATTTT. Its protein product is CASSSLTRYYSNQPQHF.

This clonotype has a handful of counts. The chain has TRBV12-3 or TRBV12-4 and TRBJ2-2; the match to TRBD2 covers 10 bases. Trimming cost V 7 bases and J 3 bases; bases outside gene matches: 14. The CDR3 extends over 18 amino acids. CDR3: CASTIGLAGVGDTGELFF. The CDR3 DNA sequence: TGTGCCAGCACCATTGGGCTAGCGGGGGTCGGAGACACCGGGGAGCTGTTTTTT.

This clonotype occurred many times. V and J are TRBV7-8 and TRBJ1-5; TRBD1 might be the D (6 bases). Germline V gene sequence: CDR1 SGHVS, CDR2 FQNEAQ. The CDR3 covers 16 residues. V was trimmed by 2 bases and J by 6 bases, leaving 17 bases between them. The CDR3 spells CASSLTGKGGGQPQHF. CDR3 bases: TGTGCCAGCAGCTTAACAGGGAAAGGAGGTGGTCAGCCCCAGCATTTT.

This clonotype was seen a handful of times. The chain carries TRBV7-2 and TRBJ1-4; a possible D gene is TRBD1 (5 bases). Trimming took off 0 bases at V and 5 bases at J, with 7 bases between the two ends. The CDR3 covers 14 residues. CDR1 and CDR2 (germline): SGHTA, FQGNSA. CDR3 sequence reads: CASSLASGNEKLFF. CDR3 nucleotides: TGTGCCAGCAGCTTAGCGTCAGGGAATGAAAAACTGTTTTTT.

This clonotype was counted a few times. V usage is TRBV29-1 and J usage is TRBJ2-7, with D possibly matching TRBD1 (6 bases). The germline V gene encodes CDR1 SQVTM and CDR2 ANQGSEA. CDR3 size: 13 residues. V lost 5 bases and J lost 0, with 11 bases in between. Here the CDR3 reads CSVLQGTSYEQYF. CDR3 in DNA: TGCAGCGTTCTGCAGGGGACCTCCTACGAGCAGTACTTC.

This clonotype was seen repeatedly, ten times or more. This chain joins TRBV5-6 and TRBJ2-1; D call uncertain. Germline V gene lookup returns CDR1 SGHDT and CDR2 YYEEEE. This CDR3 spans 13 amino acids. The ends were cut back, 0 bases at V and 8 bases at J, with 9 bases in the middle. The CDR3 protein is CASSLDLRYEQFF. CDR3 in DNA: TGTGCCAGCAGCTTGGACCTCAGGTATGAGCAGTTCTTC.

This clonotype was observed many times. V is TRBV11-2 and J is TRBJ2-7, with 10 bases matching TRBD1. Per germline, CDR1 SGHAT and CDR2 FQNNGV. J was trimmed by 3 bases and V by 3 bases; bases with no gene match: 2. This CDR3 comprises 14 residues. The CDR3 loop is CASSLGQGLYEQYF. CDR3 DNA: TGTGCCAGCAGCTTGGGACAGGGGCTCTACGAGCAGTACTTC.

Ten or more counts support this clonotype. The rearrangement uses TRBV27 and TRBJ2-4; TRBD2 might be the D (5 bases). Germline-derived CDR1 and CDR2 are MNHEY and SMNVEV (reference sequence). This CDR3 spans 13 amino acids. The V and J ends lost 4 bases and 9 bases respectively, with 13 bases between them. CDR3 in DNA: TGTGCCAGCAGTTCCCTACTAGATGTCATTCAGTACTTC. Encoded protein: CASSSLLDVIQYF.

The chain combines TRBV18 with TRBJ2-3; 7 positions match TRBD2. CDR1 and CDR2 from the germline V gene are KGHSH and LQKENI. This CDR3 has 16 amino acids. V was clipped by 0 bases and J by 6 bases; unmatched bases: 9. As DNA, the CDR3 is TGTGCCAGCTCACCACCGGCGGCTAGCGGTCCCGATACGCAGTATTTT. Protein: CASSPPAASGPDTQYF.

Ten or more counts support this clonotype. The CDR3 sequence is CASSPGTNADTQYF. The CDR3 DNA follows: TGTGCCAGCAGCCCCGGGACTAACGCAGATACGCAGTATTTT. The J gene is TRBJ2-3, the V gene TRBV7-2; 7 nucleotides match TRBD2. The germline V gene has CDR1 SGHTA and CDR2 FQGNSA. V shed 5 bases, J shed 4 bases, and the junction held 6 bases outside the gene matches. The CDR3 runs 14 residues.